This T cell receptor beta chain was recovered during a study of blood T cell repertoires in COVID-19. Study-wide context: From the United States, Italy and Spain came samples of acute and convalescent COVID-19. The cDNA or gDNA used as material had been derived from T cells, B-cell-depleted T cells, or PBMCs.

Trimming at V came to 3 bases and at J to 6 bases, leaving 11 bases not matched to a gene. The length of the CDR3 is 15 residues. The germline gives CDR1 SGHVS, CDR2 FQNEAQ. This clone was seen just once. Original methodology: Estimates of nucleated cell counts were drawn from the amplification of reference gene primers. Some clones are missing from TCRdb's copy, which holds only in-frame ones; the method was immunoSEQ multiplex PCR. V and J calls plus clone size are reproduced from that table; the DNA served to infer D and trimming. The repertoire holds 45,000 to 55,000 clones, with around 72% as singletons.

Sequencing input: peripheral blood. The chain has TRBV7-8 and TRBJ2-7, with 7 bases aligning to TRBD1. The clonotype originates from a human donor with active or convalescent COVID-19. The donor label of this sample is uncertain. In DNA, the CDR3 is TGTGCCAGCAGCTTGCGCAGGACAGGCTTCCGCGAGCAGTACTTC. Its protein product is CASSLRRTGFREQYF.